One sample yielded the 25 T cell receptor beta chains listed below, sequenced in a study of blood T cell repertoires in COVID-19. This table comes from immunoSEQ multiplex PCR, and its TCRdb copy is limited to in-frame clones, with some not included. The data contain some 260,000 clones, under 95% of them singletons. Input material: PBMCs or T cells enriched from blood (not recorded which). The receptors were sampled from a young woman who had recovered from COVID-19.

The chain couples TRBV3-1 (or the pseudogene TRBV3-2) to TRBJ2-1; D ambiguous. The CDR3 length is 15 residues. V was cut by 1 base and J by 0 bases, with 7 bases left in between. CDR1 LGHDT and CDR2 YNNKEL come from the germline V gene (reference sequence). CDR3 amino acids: CASSQAFSSYNEQFF. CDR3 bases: TGTGCCAGCAGCCAAGCATTTAGCTCCTACAATGAGCAGTTCTTC.

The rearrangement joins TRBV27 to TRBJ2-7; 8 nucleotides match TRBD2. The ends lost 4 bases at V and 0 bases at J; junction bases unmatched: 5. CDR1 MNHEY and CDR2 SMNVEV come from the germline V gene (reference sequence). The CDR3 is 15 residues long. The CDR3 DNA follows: TGTGCCAGCAGTTATCGCGGGGGGAGCTCCTACGAGCAGTACTTC. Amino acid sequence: CASSYRGGSSYEQYF.

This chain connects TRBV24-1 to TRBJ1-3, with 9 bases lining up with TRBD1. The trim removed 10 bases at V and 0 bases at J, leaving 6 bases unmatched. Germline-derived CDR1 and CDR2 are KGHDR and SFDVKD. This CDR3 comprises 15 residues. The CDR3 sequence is CATGQGLLSGNTIYF. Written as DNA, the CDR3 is TGTGCCACGGGACAGGGTCTCCTCTCTGGAAACACCATATATTTT.

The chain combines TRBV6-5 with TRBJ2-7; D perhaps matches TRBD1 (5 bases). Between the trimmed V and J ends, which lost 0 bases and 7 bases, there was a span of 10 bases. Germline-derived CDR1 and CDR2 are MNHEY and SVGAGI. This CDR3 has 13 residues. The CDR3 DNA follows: TGTGCCAGCAGTTACTCGGACATCAAGGAGCAGTACTTC. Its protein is CASSYSDIKEQYF.

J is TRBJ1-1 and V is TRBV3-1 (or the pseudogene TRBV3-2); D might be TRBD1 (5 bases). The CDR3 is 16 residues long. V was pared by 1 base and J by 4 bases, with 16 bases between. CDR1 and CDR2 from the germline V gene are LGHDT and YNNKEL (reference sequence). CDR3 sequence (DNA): TGTGCCAGCAGCCAAGGGCAGGGAGGGTTAGGCACTGAAGCTTTCTTT. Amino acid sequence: CASSQGQGGLGTEAFF.

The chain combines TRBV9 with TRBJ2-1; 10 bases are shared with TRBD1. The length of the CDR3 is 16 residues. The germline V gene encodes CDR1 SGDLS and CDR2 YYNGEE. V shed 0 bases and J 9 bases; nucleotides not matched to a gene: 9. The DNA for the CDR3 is TGTGCCAGCAGCGTAGGCGATGGACAGGGGGAAGGTGAGCAGTTCTTC. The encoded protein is CASSVGDGQGEGEQFF.

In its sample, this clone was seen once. DNA of the CDR3: TGTGCCAGCTCACCGCAGGGGCCCCGTGATGGCTACACCTTC. Encoded protein: CASSPQGPRDGYTF. This chain uses TRBV18 with TRBJ1-2; tentative D call: TRBD1 (6 bases). Trimming removed 3 bases from V and 6 bases from J, with 14 bases in between. This CDR3 contains 14 residues. Looked up from germline, CDR1 is KGHSH and CDR2 is LQKENI. Variable domain in full (rest from reference TRBV18 and TRBJ1-2): NAGVMQNPRHLVRRRGQEARLRCSPMKGHSHVYWYRQLPEEGLKFMVYLQKENIIDESGMPKERFSAEFPKEGPSILRIQQVVRGDSAAYFCASSPQGPRDGYTFGSGTRLTVV.

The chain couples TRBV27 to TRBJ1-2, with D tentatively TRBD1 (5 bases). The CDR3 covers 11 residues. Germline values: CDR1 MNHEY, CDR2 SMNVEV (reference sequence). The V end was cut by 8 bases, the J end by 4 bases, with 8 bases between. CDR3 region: CASRTGYGYTF. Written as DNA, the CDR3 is TGTGCCAGCCGCACAGGCTATGGCTACACCTTC.

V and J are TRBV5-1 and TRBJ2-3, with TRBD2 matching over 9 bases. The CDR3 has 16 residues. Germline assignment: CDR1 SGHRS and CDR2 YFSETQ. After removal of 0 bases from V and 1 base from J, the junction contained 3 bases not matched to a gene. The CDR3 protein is CASSLGSSGGTDTQYF. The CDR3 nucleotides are TGCGCCAGCAGCTTGGGGTCTAGCGGGGGCACAGATACGCAGTATTTT.

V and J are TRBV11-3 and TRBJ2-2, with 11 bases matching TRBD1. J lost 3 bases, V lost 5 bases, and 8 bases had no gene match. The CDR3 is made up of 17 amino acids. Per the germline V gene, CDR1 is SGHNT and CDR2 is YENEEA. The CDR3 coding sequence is TGTGCCAGCAGCACCCGGGACAGGGGGGTTTACACCGGGGAGCTGTTTTTT. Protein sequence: CASSTRDRGVYTGELFF. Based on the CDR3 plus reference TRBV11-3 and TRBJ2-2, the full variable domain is EAGVVQSPRYKIIEKKQPVAFWCNPISGHNTLYWYLQNLGQGPELLIRYENEEAVDDSQLPKDRFSAERLKGVDSTLKIQPAELGDSAVYLCASSTRDRGVYTGELFFGEGSRLTVL.

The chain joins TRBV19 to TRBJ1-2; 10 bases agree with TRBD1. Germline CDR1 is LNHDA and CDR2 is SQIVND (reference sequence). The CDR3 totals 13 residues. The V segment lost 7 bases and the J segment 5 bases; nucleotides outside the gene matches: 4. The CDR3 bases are TGTGCCAGTACGGACAGGGGGGTGTATGGCTACACCTTC. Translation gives CASTDRGVYGYTF.

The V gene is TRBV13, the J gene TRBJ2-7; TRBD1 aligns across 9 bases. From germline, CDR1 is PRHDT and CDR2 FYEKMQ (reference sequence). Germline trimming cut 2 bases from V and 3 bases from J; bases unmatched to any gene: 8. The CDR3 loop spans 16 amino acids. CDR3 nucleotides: TGTGCCAGCAGCTTAAGAGGGACAGGGATTTACTACGAGCAGTACTTC. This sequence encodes CASSLRGTGIYYEQYF.

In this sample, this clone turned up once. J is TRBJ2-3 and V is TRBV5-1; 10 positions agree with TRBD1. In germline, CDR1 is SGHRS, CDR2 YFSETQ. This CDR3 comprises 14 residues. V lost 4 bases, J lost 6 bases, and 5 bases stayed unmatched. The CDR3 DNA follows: TGCGCCAGCAGCACCGGGACAGGGGATGATACGCAGTATTTT. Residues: CASSTGTGDDTQYF.

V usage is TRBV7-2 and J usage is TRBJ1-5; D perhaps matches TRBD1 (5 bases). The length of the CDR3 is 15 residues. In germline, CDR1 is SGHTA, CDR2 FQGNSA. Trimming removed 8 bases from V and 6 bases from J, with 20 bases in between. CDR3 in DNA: TGTGCCAGCCGAACCACAGACAGCTCCGGTCAGCCCCAGCATTTT. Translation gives CASRTTDSSGQPQHF. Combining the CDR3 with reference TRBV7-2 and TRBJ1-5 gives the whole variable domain GAGVSQSPSNKVTEKGKDVELRCDPISGHTALYWYRQSLGQGLEFLIYFQGNSAPDKSGLPSDRFSAERTGGSVSTLTIQRTQQEDSAVYLCASRTTDSSGQPQHFGDGTRLSIL.

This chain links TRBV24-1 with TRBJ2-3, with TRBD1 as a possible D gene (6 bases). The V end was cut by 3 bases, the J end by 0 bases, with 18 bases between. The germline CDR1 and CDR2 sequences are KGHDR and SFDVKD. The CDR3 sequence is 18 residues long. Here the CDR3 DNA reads TGTGCCACCAGTGATCCCCAAGGGGCAGGGGTGAGCACAGATACGCAGTATTTT. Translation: CATSDPQGAGVSTDTQYF.

The DNA for the CDR3 is TGCGCCAGCAGCATCCCAGGGAAATCGCGCTACACCTTC. Amino acids: CASSIPGKSRYTF. This chain uses TRBV10-1 with TRBJ1-2, with D possibly TRBD1 on 5 matching bases. Per the germline V gene, CDR1 is WNHNN and CDR2 is SYGVQD (reference sequence). CDR3 length: 13 residues. V dropped 6 bases and J dropped 9 bases, with 17 bases sitting between them.

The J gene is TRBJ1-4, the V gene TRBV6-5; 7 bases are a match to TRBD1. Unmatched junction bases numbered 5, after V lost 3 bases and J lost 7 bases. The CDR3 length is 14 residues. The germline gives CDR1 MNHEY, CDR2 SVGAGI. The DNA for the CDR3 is TGTGCCAGCAGTTATGGGGGACAGACTGAAAAACTGTTTTTT. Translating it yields CASSYGGQTEKLFF.

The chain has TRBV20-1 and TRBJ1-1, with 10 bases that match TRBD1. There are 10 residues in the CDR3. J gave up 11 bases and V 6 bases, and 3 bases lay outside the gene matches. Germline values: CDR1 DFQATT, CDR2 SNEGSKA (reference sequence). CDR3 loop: CSAEGQGAFF. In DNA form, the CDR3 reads TGCAGTGCCGAGGGACAGGGGGCTTTCTTT.

The chain's CDR3 is CASSWGRGSGDPYEQYF. The CDR3 nucleotides read TGCGCCAGCAGCTGGGGTCGAGGTAGCGGGGATCCCTACGAGCAGTACTTC. V gene TRBV5-1 combines with J gene TRBJ2-7; 8 bases agree with TRBD2. Germline trimming cut 3 bases from V and 2 bases from J; bases unmatched to any gene: 13. The CDR3 is 17 residues long. Per the germline V gene, CDR1 is SGHRS and CDR2 is YFSETQ.

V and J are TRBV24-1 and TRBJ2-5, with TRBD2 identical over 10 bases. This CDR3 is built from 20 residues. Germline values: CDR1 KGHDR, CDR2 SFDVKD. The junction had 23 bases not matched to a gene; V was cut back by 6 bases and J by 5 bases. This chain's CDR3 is CATSPGGSGGARAHHETQYF. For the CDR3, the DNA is TGTGCCACCAGTCCAGGGGGCAGCGGGGGGGCCCGGGCTCATCACGAGACCCAGTACTTC.

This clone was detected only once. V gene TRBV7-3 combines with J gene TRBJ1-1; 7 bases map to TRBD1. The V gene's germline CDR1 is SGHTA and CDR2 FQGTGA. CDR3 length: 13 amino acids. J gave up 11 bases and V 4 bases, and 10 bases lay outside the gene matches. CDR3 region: CASSSTSGQTAFF. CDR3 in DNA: TGTGCCAGCAGCTCCACGTCGGGACAGACGGCTTTCTTT.

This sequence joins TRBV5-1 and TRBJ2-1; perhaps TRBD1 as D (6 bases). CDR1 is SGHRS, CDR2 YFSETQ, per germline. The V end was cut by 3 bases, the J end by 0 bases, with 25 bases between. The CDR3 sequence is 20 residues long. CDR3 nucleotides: TGCGCCAGCAGCTCGGCTAGGGGGAGCGGTACGAGGAGCTCCTACAATGAGCAGTTCTTC. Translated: CASSSARGSGTRSSYNEQFF.

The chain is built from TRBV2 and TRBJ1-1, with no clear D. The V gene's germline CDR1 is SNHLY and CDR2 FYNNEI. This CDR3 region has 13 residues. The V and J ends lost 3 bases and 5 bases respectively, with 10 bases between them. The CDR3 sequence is CASSERYLTEAFF. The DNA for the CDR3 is TGTGCCAGCAGTGAGAGGTATCTAACTGAAGCTTTCTTT. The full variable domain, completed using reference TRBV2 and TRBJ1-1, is EPEVTQTPSHQVTQMGQEVILRCVPISNHLYFYWYRQILGQKVEFLVSFYNNEISEKSEIFDDQFSVERPDGSNFTLKIRSTKLEDSAMYFCASSERYLTEAFFGQGTRLTVV.

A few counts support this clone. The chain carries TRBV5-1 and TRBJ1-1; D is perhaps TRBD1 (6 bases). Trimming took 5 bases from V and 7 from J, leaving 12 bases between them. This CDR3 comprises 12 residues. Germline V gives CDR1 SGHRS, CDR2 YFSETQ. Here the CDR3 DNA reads TGCGCCAGCAGAGAAGGGACACTTGAAGCTTTCTTT. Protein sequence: CASREGTLEAFF.

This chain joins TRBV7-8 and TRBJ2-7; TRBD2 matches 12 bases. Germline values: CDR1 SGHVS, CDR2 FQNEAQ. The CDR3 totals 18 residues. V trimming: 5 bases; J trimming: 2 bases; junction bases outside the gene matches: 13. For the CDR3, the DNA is TGTGCCAGCAGCATGCGGGGGACTAGCGGGTCACATGCCTACGAGCAGTACTTC. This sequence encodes CASSMRGTSGSHAYEQYF.